This TCR beta chain was recovered during a study of brain T cells in children with intractable seizures. Profiled with immunoSEQ multiplex PCR; TCRdb holds only in-frame clones, not every one. Of under 150,000 clones in the sample, 85% to 95% are singletons; the top ten hold roughly 4%. This CDR3 is 15 amino acids long. In germline, CDR1 is MNHNS, CDR2 SASEGT. V gave up 2 bases and J gave up 6 bases; unmatched junction bases: 10. Sequencing was limited to surgery cases with top T cell transcript signatures in brain tissue. Pre-surgery treatment included at least one anti-epileptic drug. This TCR derives from a boy younger than two with hemimegalencephaly and intractable seizures. Sequencing used peripheral blood, obtained at surgery. The chain is built from TRBV6-1 and TRBJ2-7, with TRBD2 matching over 7 bases. The CDR3 nucleotides are TGTGCCAGCAGTGAAAGCGGGGCGGGAGCTGCCGAGCAGTACTTC. The encoded protein is CASSESGAGAAEQYF.